This T cell receptor (beta chain) was sequenced in a study of cytomegalovirus exposure and HLA in healthy donors. A multiplex PCR was run with 60 Vbeta primers and 13 Jbeta primers. Sequencing was performed with immunoSEQ multiplex PCR; in TCRdb, only in-frame clones are kept and a portion is missing. Counted here are roughly 150,000 clones, around four fifths occurring once; the ten biggest clones make up approximately 1.2%. This clone occurred a few times. Germline values: CDR1 LNHDA, CDR2 SQIVND (reference sequence). The CDR3 covers 18 residues. J gave up 4 bases and V 5 bases, and 17 bases lay outside the gene matches.

This chain joins TRBV19 and TRBJ2-7, with 10 bases identical to TRBD2. The TCR sequence derives from a man aged 25 to 40 in good health and CMV-seronegative. Sequencing was performed on PBMCs. This chain's CDR3 is CASSRTSGSGAGRYEQYF. For the CDR3, the DNA is TGTGCCAGTAGTCGGACTAGCGGTTCTGGCGCGGGTCGGTACGAGCAGTACTTC.